This T cell receptor beta chain is drawn from a study of glioma-infiltrating T cells after dendritic cell vaccination. The CDR3 runs to 16 residues. Germline V gene data show CDR1 as MNHNY and CDR2 as SVGAGI (reference sequence). V dropped 2 bases and J dropped 4; count of bases not matched to a gene: 5. Libraries were prepared by immunoSEQ multiplex PCR; TCRdb keeps only in-frame clonotypes and omits some of them. This table holds around 83,000 clones, around 84% found once. Time point given: after dendritic cell vaccination, including at tumor progression/relapse. The sequencing here drew on blood, taken after dendritic cell vaccination. The clonotype comes from a human donor with glioblastoma. This sequence joins TRBV6-6 and TRBJ1-2, with 12 nucleotides matching TRBD1. CDR3 in DNA: TGTGCCAGCAGTTACGGGGGACAGGGGGCTCTCTATGGCTACACCTTC. The encoded protein is CASSYGGQGALYGYTF.